Sequencing of this T cell receptor beta chain was carried out in a study of cytomegalovirus exposure and HLA in healthy donors. Notes on the study in general: It was confirmed in vitro that a few of the CMV-associated chains were specific for CMV antigens.

This clone was seen only once. The antigen is unknown. The germline V and J ends were trimmed by 1 base and 6 bases, with 5 bases remaining between them. Germline CDR1 is KGHSH and CDR2 is LQKENI. CDR3 length: 12 amino acids. This table comes from immunoSEQ multiplex PCR, and its TCRdb copy is limited to in-frame clones, with some not included. The profile covers 250,000 to 350,000 clones, with about nine tenths appearing a single time and about 1.2% taken by the ten largest. This TCR derives from a woman in her twenties or thirties in good health and CMV-seropositive. The chain uses TRBV18 and TRBJ2-3; D gene ambiguous. Sequences were obtained from PBMCs. The CDR3, as DNA: TGTGCCAGCTCACCACGAAGGGATACGCAGTATTTT. Encoded protein: CASSPRRDTQYF.